The 22 T cell receptor beta chains in this list originate from one sample, sequenced in a study of regulatory T cells in long-lasting Graves disease. TCR beta libraries were built with iRepertoire HTBI primers and Arm-PCR of CDR3 regions. TCRdb redid the calling of the multiplex PCR reads with MiXCR, one entry per CDR3 protein. The table lists about 440,000 distinct CDR3 sequences, 14% to 15% of them singletons. This sample's time point: newly diagnosed GD, antithyroid drugs for less than 3 months. Researchers made the TCR library from RNA that was extracted from PBMCs. The same specimen was also included in a second study, on T cells in Graves' hyperthyroidism and ophthalmopathy.

The input for sequencing was peripheral blood mononuclear cells (PBMCs), taken at new diagnosis, from a patient treated with antithyroid drugs. The source is a woman in her twenties or thirties with Graves disease.

This clonotype has a count of ten or more. The chain links TRBV6-5 to TRBJ2-1, with D hard to call. From germline, CDR1 is MNHEY and CDR2 SVGAGI. This CDR3 comprises 18 residues. V lost 0 bases and J lost 0, with 15 bases in between. The CDR3 bases are TGTGCCAGCAGTTACTCGAGGTCTGTGGTGAACTCCTACAATGAGCAGTTCTTC. This codes for CASSYSRSVVNSYNEQFF.

This clonotype was observed many times. This sequence joins TRBV28 and TRBJ1-5; TRBD1 is a possible D gene (5 bases). CDR3 length: 15 amino acids. Germline loops: CDR1 MDHEN, CDR2 SYDVKM. V lost 5 bases and J 0 bases, leaving 11 bases between the germline ends. This CDR3 is CASSSDSYSNQPQHF. The DNA of the CDR3 is TGTGCCAGCAGTAGCGACAGCTATAGCAATCAGCCCCAGCATTTT.

This clonotype was seen more than once but under ten times. The J gene is TRBJ2-1, the V gene TRBV4-2, with TRBD2 matching 8 bases. With 5 bases clipped from V and 6 bases from J, the junction kept 9 bases outside the gene matches. CDR1 LGHNA and CDR2 YNFKEQ come from the germline V gene. The CDR3 sequence is 15 residues long. Here the CDR3 DNA reads TGTGCCAGCAGCGTAACAACCGGGACTAGCAATGAGCAGTTCTTC. It is translated as CASSVTTGTSNEQFF.

This clonotype was recorded at least ten times. The CDR3 DNA sequence: TGTGCCAGCAGACCGGGACAGTACTCTGGGGCCAACGTCCTGACTTTC. This sequence encodes CASRPGQYSGANVLTF. The chain joins TRBV11-2 to TRBJ2-6; 7 bases align to TRBD1. V was clipped by 6 bases and J by 0 bases; unmatched bases: 5. In germline, CDR1 is SGHAT, CDR2 FQNNGV. This CDR3 comprises 16 residues.

This clonotype appeared many times. The chain couples TRBV4-1 to TRBJ1-1; D is possibly TRBD1 (6 bases). This CDR3 has 15 residues. Germline values: CDR1 MGHRA, CDR2 YSYEKL. V gave up 2 bases and J gave up 2 bases, with 12 bases separating them. In nucleotides, the CDR3 is TGCGCCAGCAGCCAATCAGGGGAAATCAACACTGAAGCTTTCTTT. Amino acids: CASSQSGEINTEAFF.

This clonotype appeared a single time. The rearrangement uses TRBV13 and TRBJ2-1, with D possibly TRBD2 on 6 matching bases. The closer fit of TRBJ2-5 to the DNA end suggests the J call may be wrong. The germline V gene encodes CDR1 PRHDT and CDR2 FYEKMQ (reference sequence). The CDR3 covers 13 residues. CDR3 nucleotide sequence: TGTGCCAGCAGCCCCGACGGGGGTGGGACCCAGTACTTC. Residues: CASSPDGGGTQYF.

A word on this clonotype: A much more abundant neighbour one base away suggests this may be a read error. This chain uses TRBV12-3 or TRBV12-4 with TRBJ2-1, with 10 bases lining up with TRBD2. The CDR3 runs 14 residues. CDR3 residues: CASRSSGRGNEQLF. Here the CDR3 DNA reads TGTGCCAGCAGATCAAGCGGGAGGGGTAATGAGCAGCTCTTC.

The chain employs TRBV3-1 and TRBJ2-1, with D possibly being TRBD2 (5 bases). This CDR3 region has 13 residues. Trimming removed 2 bases from V and 5 bases from J, with 7 bases in between. Per germline, CDR1 LGHDT and CDR2 YNNKEL (reference sequence). CDR3 sequence: CASSQWTDNEQFF. The DNA of the CDR3 is TGTGCCAGCAGCCAATGGACTGACAATGAGCAGTTCTTC.

This clonotype was seen a handful of times. The gene calls are TRBV7-9 and TRBJ2-1; TRBD2 matches 9 bases. Germline CDR1 SEHNR, CDR2 FQNEAQ (reference sequence). The V segment lost 3 bases and the J segment 9 bases; nucleotides outside the gene matches: 6. The CDR3 runs 14 residues. CDR3 protein: CASSFEREVPEQFF. The DNA for the CDR3 is TGTGCCAGCAGCTTCGAGCGGGAGGTTCCTGAGCAGTTCTTC. Full variable domain (outside the CDR3, taken from reference TRBV7-9 and TRBJ2-1): DTGVSQNPRHKITKRGQNVTFRCDPISEHNRLYWYRQTLGQGPEFLTYFQNEAQLEKSRLLSDRFSAERPKGSFSTLEIQRTEQGDSAMYLCASSFEREVPEQFFGPGTRLTVL.

This clonotype has a count of ten or more. The gene calls are TRBV6-1 and TRBJ1-2, with no clear D. V lost 6 bases and J 1 base, leaving 15 bases between the germline ends. The CDR3 has 15 amino acids. The germline gives CDR1 MNHNS, CDR2 SASEGT. CDR3 sequence: CASSARQQLNYGYTF. The CDR3 DNA reads TGTGCCAGCAGCGCTCGGCAGCAACTTAACTATGGCTACACCTTC.

In its sample, this clonotype was seen many times. The chain employs TRBV20-1 and TRBJ2-3; D unresolved. Per the germline V gene, CDR1 is DFQATT and CDR2 is SNEGSKA (reference sequence). The CDR3 sequence is 15 residues long. With 0 bases removed from V and 2 bases from J, the gap between germline ends came to 12 bases. CDR3 in DNA: TGCAGTGCTAGAGACCCAAGCCCCGACACAGATACGCAGTATTTT. Translated: CSARDPSPDTDTQYF.

This clonotype was counted only a few times. This sequence joins TRBV4-1 and TRBJ1-2; 9 positions agree with TRBD1. CDR3 size: 14 residues. Losses at the gene ends were 3 bases for V and 4 bases for J; bases not matched to a gene: 3. CDR1 and CDR2 (germline): MGHRA, YSYEKL. CDR3 DNA sequence: TGCGCCAGCAGCCAGCCGACAGGGGGCTATGGCTACACCTTC. Amino acids: CASSQPTGGYGYTF.

Turning to this clonotype: At one end, the junction sequence differs from germline, possibly due to a read error. The chain links TRBV7-9 to TRBJ2-1, with 8 bases lining up with TRBD2. Germline loops: CDR1 SEHNR, CDR2 FQNEAQ (reference sequence). This CDR3 spans 14 amino acids. DNA of the CDR3: TGTGCCGGCAGCTTAGGAGCGGGAGCAGGCGAGCAGTTCTTC. Its protein product is CAGSLGAGAGEQFF.

This clonotype was counted ten times or more. The chain has TRBV13 and TRBJ2-5; 7 nucleotides match TRBD1. J lost 3 bases, V lost 1 base, and 5 bases had no gene match. The CDR3 has 15 residues. Germline V CDR1 and CDR2: PRHDT, FYEKMQ (reference sequence). The CDR3 spells CASSLEYRGKETQYF. The CDR3 coding sequence is TGTGCCAGCAGCTTAGAATACAGGGGTAAAGAGACCCAGTACTTC.

This clonotype was counted at least ten times. The chain couples TRBV11-3 to TRBJ2-5; 9 bases match TRBD2. Germline V lookup: CDR1 SGHNT, CDR2 YENEEA. CDR3 length: 18 residues. Trimming cost V 1 base and J 5 bases; bases outside gene matches: 14. The DNA for the CDR3 is TGTGCCAGCAGCTTAGGGAGTACAGCGGGAGGCCGGGGGGAGACCCAGTACTTC. It encodes CASSLGSTAGGRGETQYF.

CDR3 DNA: TGTGCCAGCAGCTCCCCGGGAGCCACAGATACGCAGTATTTT. It encodes CASSSPGATDTQYF. V is TRBV7-9 and J is TRBJ2-3; weak D call: TRBD2 (6 bases). The length of the CDR3 is 14 residues. V shed 4 bases and J shed 2 bases, with 10 bases lying between them. Germline V CDR1 and CDR2: SEHNR, FQNEAQ (reference sequence).

The sample holds many counts of this clonotype. This sequence joins TRBV11-2 and TRBJ2-4, with TRBD2 as a possible D gene (6 bases). Germline V CDR1 and CDR2: SGHAT, FQNNGV. The CDR3 spans 17 residues. Trimming removed 5 bases from V and 0 bases from J, with 17 bases in between. The CDR3 loop reads CASSHWRAGLAKNIQYF. The CDR3 DNA reads as TGTGCCAGCAGCCATTGGCGGGCGGGACTAGCCAAAAACATTCAGTACTTC.

This clonotype was counted many times. This chain links TRBV20-1 with TRBJ2-1, with 9 bases fitting TRBD2. Germline trimming cut 4 bases from V and 8 bases from J; bases unmatched to any gene: 9. The CDR3 length is 14 residues. Germline V gene sequence: CDR1 DFQATT, CDR2 SNEGSKA (reference sequence). The CDR3 DNA reads as TGCAGTGCTACGTTAGCGGGAGTCTTGTATGAGCAGTTCTTC. Protein product: CSATLAGVLYEQFF.

This clonotype was seen a handful of times. The CDR3 is CASRASTYEQYF. As DNA, the CDR3 is TGTGCCAGCAGGGCCTCGACCTACGAGCAGTACTTC. The chain recombines TRBV7-2 with TRBJ2-7; D remains unclear. Trimming stripped 6 bases from V and 2 bases from J, with 8 bases between. There are 12 residues in the CDR3. Germline lookup yields CDR1 SGHTA and CDR2 FQGNSA.

This clonotype has a count of ten or more. This chain links TRBV15 with TRBJ1-2, with D maybe TRBD1 (6 bases). The germline V and J ends were trimmed by 3 bases and 0 bases, with 14 bases remaining between them. The CDR3 spans 16 residues. CDR1 and CDR2 from the germline V gene are LNHNV and YYDKDF (reference sequence). CDR3 protein: CATSRAGQLTNYGYTF. For the CDR3, the DNA is TGTGCCACCAGCAGGGCCGGACAGCTGACTAACTATGGCTACACCTTC. Variable domain in full (rest from reference TRBV15 and TRBJ1-2): DAMVIQNPRYQVTQFGKPVTLSCSQTLNHNVMYWYQQKSSQAPKLLFHYYDKDFNNEADTPDNFQSRRPNTSFCFLDIRSPGLGDTAMYLCATSRAGQLTNYGYTFGSGTRLTVV.

The sample holds many counts of this clonotype. The chain has TRBV20-1 and TRBJ1-1; a weak D match, TRBD1 (6 bases). V lost 3 bases, J lost 11 bases, and 13 bases lay in between. From germline, CDR1 is DFQATT and CDR2 SNEGSKA (reference sequence). The CDR3 sequence is 11 residues long. CDR3 amino acids: CSASARGTAFF. Here the CDR3 DNA reads TGCAGTGCTAGCGCCAGGGGTACGGCTTTCTTT.

This clonotype occurred many times. The chain joins TRBV7-8 to TRBJ2-5; the D gene is possibly TRBD2 (6 bases). Per germline, CDR1 SGHVS and CDR2 FQNEAQ. The CDR3 consists of 14 residues. Trimming removed 5 bases at V and 3 bases at J, with 13 bases between. This CDR3 reads CASSPPKREETQYF. For the CDR3, the DNA is TGTGCCAGCAGCCCCCCTAAGCGGGAAGAGACCCAGTACTTC.